These T cell receptor beta chains were read from a single sample in a study of blood T cell repertoires in COVID-19. Only in-frame clones appear in the TCRdb table, and some are missing; sequencing was by immunoSEQ multiplex PCR. This table holds 210,000 or so clones, approximately 88% found once. The sample taken for sequencing was peripheral blood. These TCRs come from a man aged 40-49 years with acute or convalescent COVID-19. CDR3s include the opening cysteine and the closing phenylalanine or tryptophan. The order of the fields is D gene, clone size, J gene, V gene, CDR3 protein, CDR3 DNA. A D gene is named only where the DNA matches it firmly. For some rows the clone size is stated as once, few or many, or as a class when expanded; others skip it.

>-|-|TRBJ1-2|TRBV12-3/TRBV12-4
CASSYAFRDGYTF
TGTGCCAGCAGCTATGCCTTTCGGGATGGCTACACCTTC
>-|-|TRBJ1-1|TRBV12-5
CASGWGEGLTEAFF
TGTGCTAGTGGTTGGGGGGAGGGGCTAACTGAAGCTTTCTTT
>-|-|TRBJ2-3|TRBV5-1
CASRVVGAGNTDTQYF
TGCGCCAGCAGGGTCGTCGGAGCGGGCAACACAGATACGCAGTATTTT
>-|-|TRBJ1-1|TRBV6-5
CASSYSFKRNTEAFF
TGTGCCAGCAGTTACTCGTTCAAGAGAAACACTGAAGCTTTCTTT
>TRBD1|-|TRBJ1-2|TRBV2
CASSADRLGTF
TGTGCCAGCAGCGCGGACAGGTTGGGAACCTTC
>-|-|TRBJ2-4|TRBV5-4
CASSLAVGPGDIQYF
TGTGCCAGCAGCTTGGCGGTAGGCCCGGGGGACATTCAGTACTTC
>TRBD1|-|TRBJ1-1|TRBV5-1
CASRGEDRANTEAFF
TGCGCCAGCAGGGGCGAGGACAGGGCGAACACTGAAGCTTTCTTT
>-|-|TRBJ2-5|TRBV5-1
CASSLRGPETQYF
TGCGCCAGCAGCTTGCGGGGTCCAGAGACCCAGTACTTC
>TRBD1|-|TRBJ1-2|TRBV19
CASRRQGGGYTF
TGTGCCAGTCGAAGACAGGGGGGTGGCTACACCTTC
>-|once|TRBJ1-4|TRBV30
CACGPEEVKLFF
TGTGCCTGCGGGCCGGAGGAGGTGAAACTGTTTTTT
>TRBD2|-|TRBJ2-5|TRBV30
CAWERGGRETQYF
TGTGCCTGGGAGCGGGGGGGCCGAGAGACCCAGTACTTC
>-|-|TRBJ1-2|TRBV5-4
CASSLPRTATINYGYTF
TGTGCCAGCAGTCTGCCCCGGACAGCGACGATTAACTATGGCTACACCTTC
>-|-|TRBJ1-6|TRBV9
CASSISLGVDSPLHF
TGTGCCAGCAGCATCAGCTTAGGGGTCGACTCACCCCTCCACTTT
>TRBD2|-|TRBJ2-2|TRBV7-9
CASSSGTSGKTGELFF
TGTGCCAGCAGCTCCGGGACTAGCGGAAAGACCGGGGAGCTGTTTTTT
>-|once|TRBJ1-1|TRBV30
CAWKLTGQNTEAFF
TGTGCCTGGAAATTGACAGGCCAGAACACTGAAGCTTTCTTT
>-|-|TRBJ2-1|TRBV4-1
CASSQDSNEQFF
TGCGCCAGCAGCCAAGACAGCAATGAGCAGTTCTTC
>TRBD2|-|TRBJ2-5|TRBV4-2
CASSQETSGGRVETQYF
TGTGCCAGCAGCCAGGAGACTAGCGGGGGGAGGGTAGAGACCCAGTACTTC
>-|-|TRBJ2-3|TRBV2
CASRAPTGSGADTQYF
TGTGCCAGCAGAGCCCCAACAGGGAGTGGGGCAGATACGCAGTATTTT
>-|-|TRBJ2-1|TRBV12-3/TRBV12-4
CASSSGSYNEQFF
TGTGCCAGCAGCTCAGGGTCCTACAATGAGCAGTTCTTC
>TRBD2|-|TRBJ2-3|TRBV19
CASSRLAGTSTDTQYF
TGTGCCAGTAGTAGATTAGCGGGGACTTCCACAGATACGCAGTATTTT
>-|-|TRBJ1-1|TRBV4-3
CASSQVAAMNTEAFF
TGCGCCAGCAGCCAAGTCGCGGCAATGAACACTGAAGCTTTCTTT
>-|-|TRBJ2-6|TRBV19
CASSVITGSANSGANVLTF
TGTGCCAGTAGTGTTATCACCGGGTCTGCAAACTCTGGGGCCAACGTCCTGACTTTC